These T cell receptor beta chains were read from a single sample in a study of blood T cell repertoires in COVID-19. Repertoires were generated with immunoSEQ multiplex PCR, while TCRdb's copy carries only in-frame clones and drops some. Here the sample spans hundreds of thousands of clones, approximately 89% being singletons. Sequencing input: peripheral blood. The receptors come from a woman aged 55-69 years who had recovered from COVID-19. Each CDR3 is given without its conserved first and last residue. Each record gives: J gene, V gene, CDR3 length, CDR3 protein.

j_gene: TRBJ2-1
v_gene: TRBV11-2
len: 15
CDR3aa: ASSLRWALAGYNEQF

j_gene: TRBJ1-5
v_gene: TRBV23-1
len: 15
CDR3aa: ASSQSRYRGDHQPQH

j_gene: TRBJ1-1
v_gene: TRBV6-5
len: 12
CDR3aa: ASRLSGESTEAF

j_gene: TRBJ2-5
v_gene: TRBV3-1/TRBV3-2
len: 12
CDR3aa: ASSLLSGGETQY

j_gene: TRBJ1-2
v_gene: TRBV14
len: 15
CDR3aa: ASSQGLSPARFYGYT

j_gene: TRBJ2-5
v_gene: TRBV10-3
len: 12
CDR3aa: AISRQGAEETQY

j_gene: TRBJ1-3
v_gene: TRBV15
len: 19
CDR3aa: ATSRGLYQGPRTVSGNTIY

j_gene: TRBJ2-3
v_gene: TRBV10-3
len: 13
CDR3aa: AISFGGGPGDTQY

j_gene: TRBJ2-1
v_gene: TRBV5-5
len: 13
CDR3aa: ASSLDAGGSNEQF

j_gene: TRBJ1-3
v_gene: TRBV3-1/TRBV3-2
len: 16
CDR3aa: ASSQVFGTQRERNTIY

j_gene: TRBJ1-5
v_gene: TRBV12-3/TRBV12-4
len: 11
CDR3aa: ASTIRRDQPQH

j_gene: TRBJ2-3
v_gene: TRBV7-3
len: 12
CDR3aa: ASSLGGLADTQY

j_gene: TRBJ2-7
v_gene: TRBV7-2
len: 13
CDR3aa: ASRLTGTGGGEQY

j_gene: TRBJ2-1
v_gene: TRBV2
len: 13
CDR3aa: ASTQGRTGYNEQF

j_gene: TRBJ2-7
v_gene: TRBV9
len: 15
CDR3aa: ASSVGDRIAAAYEQY

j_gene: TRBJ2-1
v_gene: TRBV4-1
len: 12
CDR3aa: ASSQESLRSEQF

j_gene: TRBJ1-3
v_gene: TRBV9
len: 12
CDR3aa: ASSAQDSGNTIY

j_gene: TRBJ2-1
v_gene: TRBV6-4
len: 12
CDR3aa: ASRRQGGYNEQF

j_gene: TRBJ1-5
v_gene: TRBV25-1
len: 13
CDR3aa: ASSEIGQGNQPQH

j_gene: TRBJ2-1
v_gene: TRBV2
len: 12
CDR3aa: ARRTGTGDNEQF

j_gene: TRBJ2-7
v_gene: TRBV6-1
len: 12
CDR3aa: ASSDRGEYYEQY

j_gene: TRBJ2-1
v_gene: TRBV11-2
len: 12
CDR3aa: ASSLDFSTHEQF

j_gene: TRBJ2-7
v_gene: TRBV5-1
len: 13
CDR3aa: ASKITTGGGDEQY

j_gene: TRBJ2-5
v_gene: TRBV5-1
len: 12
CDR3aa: ASSSRQGSETQY

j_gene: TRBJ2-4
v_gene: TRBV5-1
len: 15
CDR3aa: ASSPPFGTDAKNIQY

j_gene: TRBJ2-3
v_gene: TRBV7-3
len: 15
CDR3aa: ASSAKRTSGGADTQY